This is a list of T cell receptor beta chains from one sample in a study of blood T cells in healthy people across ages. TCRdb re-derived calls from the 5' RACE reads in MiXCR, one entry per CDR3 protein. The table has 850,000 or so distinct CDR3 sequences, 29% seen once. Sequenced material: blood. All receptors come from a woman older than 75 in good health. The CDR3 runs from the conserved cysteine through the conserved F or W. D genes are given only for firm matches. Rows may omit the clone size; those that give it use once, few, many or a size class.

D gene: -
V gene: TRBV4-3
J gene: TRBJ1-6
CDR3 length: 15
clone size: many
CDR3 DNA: TGCGCCAGCAGCCAAGATGGGCTATATAATTCACCCCTCCACTTT
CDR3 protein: CASSQDGLYNSPLHF

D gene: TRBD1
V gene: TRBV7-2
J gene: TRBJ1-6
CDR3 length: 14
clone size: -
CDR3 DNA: TGTGCCAGCAGCCCTGGGACAGAAAATTCACTCCTCCACTTT
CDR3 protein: CASSPGTENSLLHF

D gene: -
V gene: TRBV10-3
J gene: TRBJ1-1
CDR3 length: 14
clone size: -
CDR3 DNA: TGTGCCATCAGTCCGACAGGTTCGAACACTGAAGCTTTCTTT
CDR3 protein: CAISPTGSNTEAFF

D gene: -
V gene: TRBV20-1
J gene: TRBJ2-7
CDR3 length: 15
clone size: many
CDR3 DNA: TGCAGTGTATCACGGGGGCCCAACCGCGACTACGAGCAGTACTTC
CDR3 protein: CSVSRGPNRDYEQYF

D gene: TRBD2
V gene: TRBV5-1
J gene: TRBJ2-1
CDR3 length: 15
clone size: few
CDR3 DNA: TGCGCCAGCAGCCCCGGTAGCGGGGGGACCAATGAGCAGTTCTTC
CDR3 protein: CASSPGSGGTNEQFF

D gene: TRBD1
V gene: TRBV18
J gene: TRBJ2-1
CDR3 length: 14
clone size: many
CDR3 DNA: TGTGCCAGCTCACCAAGTACAGGGGGTCATGAGCAGTTCTTC
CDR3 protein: CASSPSTGGHEQFF

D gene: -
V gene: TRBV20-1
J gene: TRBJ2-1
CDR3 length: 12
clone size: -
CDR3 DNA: TGCAGTGCTGAGGGGACCTCCAATGAGCAGTTCTTC
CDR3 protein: CSAEGTSNEQFF

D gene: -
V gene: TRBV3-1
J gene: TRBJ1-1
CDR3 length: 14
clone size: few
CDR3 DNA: TGTGCCAGCAGCCCGTGGGGGGGTAGGGCTGAAGCTTTCTTT
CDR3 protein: CASSPWGGRAEAFF

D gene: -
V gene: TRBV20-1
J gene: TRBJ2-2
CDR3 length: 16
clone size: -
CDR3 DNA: TGCAGTGTTAGAGGAGGGGGGAGGGTGGACACCGGGGAGCTGTTTTTT
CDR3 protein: CSVRGGGRVDTGELFF

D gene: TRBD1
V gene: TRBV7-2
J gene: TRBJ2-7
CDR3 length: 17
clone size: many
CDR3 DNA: TGTGCCAGCAGCTTTGGCCTAGGACAGGGAGAATCCTACGAGCAGTACTTC
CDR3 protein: CASSFGLGQGESYEQYF

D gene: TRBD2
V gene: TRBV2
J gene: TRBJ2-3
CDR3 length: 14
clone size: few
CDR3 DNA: TGTGCCCATTTGGAGCGGGGGGCTCCAGATACGCAGTATTTT
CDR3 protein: CAHLERGAPDTQYF

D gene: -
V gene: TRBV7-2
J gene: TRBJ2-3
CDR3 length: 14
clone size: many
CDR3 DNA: TGTGCCAGCAGGCGCGCTCCAGGGACAGATACGCAGTATTTT
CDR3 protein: CASRRAPGTDTQYF

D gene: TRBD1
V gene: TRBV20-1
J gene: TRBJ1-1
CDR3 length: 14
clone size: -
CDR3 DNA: TGCAGTGCTTCCACACAGGGGGCGGTCACTGAAGCTTTCTTT
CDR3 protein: CSASTQGAVTEAFF

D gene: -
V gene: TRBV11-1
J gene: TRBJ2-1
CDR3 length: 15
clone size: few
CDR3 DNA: TGTGCCAGCAACTTCGGTACAGGATCTTACAATGAGCAGTTCTTC
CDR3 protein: CASNFGTGSYNEQFF

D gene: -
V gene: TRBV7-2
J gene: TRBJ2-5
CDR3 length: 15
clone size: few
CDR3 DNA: TGTGCCAGCGGCCGGTATATGACAGGCCAAGAGACCCAGTACTTC
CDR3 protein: CASGRYMTGQETQYF

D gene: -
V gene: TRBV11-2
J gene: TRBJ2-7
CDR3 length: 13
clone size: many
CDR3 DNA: TGTGCCAGCAGCTTAGATCGGAGGACCGAGCAGTACTTC
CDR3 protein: CASSLDRRTEQYF

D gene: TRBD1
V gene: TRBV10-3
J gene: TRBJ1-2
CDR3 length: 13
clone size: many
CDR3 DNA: TGTGCCATCAGTCCGGGACAGGGAGACGGCTACACCTTC
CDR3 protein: CAISPGQGDGYTF

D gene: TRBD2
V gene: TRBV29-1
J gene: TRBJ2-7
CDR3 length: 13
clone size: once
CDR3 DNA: TGCAGCGTCAGGACTAGCGGGGGCTACGAGCAGTACTTC
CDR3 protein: CSVRTSGGYEQYF

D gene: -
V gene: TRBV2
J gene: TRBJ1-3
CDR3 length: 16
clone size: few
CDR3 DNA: TGTGCCAGCAGTGAAGCGAATTCAGGCTCTGGAAACACCATATATTTT
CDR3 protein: CASSEANSGSGNTIYF

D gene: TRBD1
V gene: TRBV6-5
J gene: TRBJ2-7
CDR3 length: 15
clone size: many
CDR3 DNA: TGTGCCAGCAGTCGCAACCGGGACAGGGACAACGAGCAGTACTTC
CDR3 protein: CASSRNRDRDNEQYF

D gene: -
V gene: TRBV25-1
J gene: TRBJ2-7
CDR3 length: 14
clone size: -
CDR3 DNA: TGTGCCAGCAGTGAAGTAGGGACCTCCTACGAGCAGTACTTC
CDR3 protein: CASSEVGTSYEQYF

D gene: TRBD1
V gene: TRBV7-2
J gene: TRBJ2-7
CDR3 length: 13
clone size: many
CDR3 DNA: TGTGCCAGCAGCTCATACAGGGGGCAGGCGCAGTACTTC
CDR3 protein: CASSSYRGQAQYF

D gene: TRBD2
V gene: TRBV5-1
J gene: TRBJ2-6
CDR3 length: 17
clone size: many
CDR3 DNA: TGCGCCAGCAGCCCGGTGCGGGGGGGCTCTGGGGCCAACGTCCTGACTTTC
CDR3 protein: CASSPVRGGSGANVLTF

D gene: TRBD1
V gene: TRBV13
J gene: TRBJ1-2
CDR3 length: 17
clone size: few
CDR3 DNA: TGTGCCAGCAGCCGGACAGGGGGCGACCTCCTGAACTATGGCTACACCTTC
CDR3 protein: CASSRTGGDLLNYGYTF

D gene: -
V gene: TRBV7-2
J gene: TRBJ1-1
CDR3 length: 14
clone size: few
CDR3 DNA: TGTGCCAGCAGCTTAGAATCAGGGAGGACTGAAGCTTTCTTT
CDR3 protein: CASSLESGRTEAFF

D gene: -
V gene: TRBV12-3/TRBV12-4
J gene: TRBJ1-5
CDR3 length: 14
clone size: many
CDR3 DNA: TGTGCCAGCAGTTTGGCAAGTAGCAATCAGCCCCAGCATTTT
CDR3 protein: CASSLASSNQPQHF

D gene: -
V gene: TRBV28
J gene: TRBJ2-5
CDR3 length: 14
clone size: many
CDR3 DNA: TGTGCCAGCAATACTCCGGAGCTACAAGAGACCCAGTACTTC
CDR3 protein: CASNTPELQETQYF

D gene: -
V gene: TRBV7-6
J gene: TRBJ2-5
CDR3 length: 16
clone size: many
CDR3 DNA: TGTGCCATCGAGGGGGGAGGCTCCAGGGCCAGACAGACCCAGTACTTC
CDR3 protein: CAIEGGGSRARQTQYF

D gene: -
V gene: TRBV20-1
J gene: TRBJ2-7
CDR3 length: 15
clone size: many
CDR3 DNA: TGCAGTGCTAGAGATCCCCTCCGGACAAACTACGAGCAGTACTTC
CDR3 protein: CSARDPLRTNYEQYF

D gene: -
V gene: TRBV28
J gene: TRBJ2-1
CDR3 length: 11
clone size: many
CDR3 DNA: TGTGCCCTTGGACGGGACAATGAGCAGTTCTTC
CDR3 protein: CALGRDNEQFF

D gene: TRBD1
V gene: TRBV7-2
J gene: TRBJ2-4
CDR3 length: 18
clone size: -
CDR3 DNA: TGTGCCAGCAACTCGAGATTACGATCCGGGACAGGGGGCGAAATTCAGTACTTC
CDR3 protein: CASNSRLRSGTGGEIQYF

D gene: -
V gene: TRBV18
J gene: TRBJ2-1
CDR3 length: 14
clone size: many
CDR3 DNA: TGTGCCAGCTCACCTCAAGGACCGCACAATGAGCAGTTCTTC
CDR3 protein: CASSPQGPHNEQFF

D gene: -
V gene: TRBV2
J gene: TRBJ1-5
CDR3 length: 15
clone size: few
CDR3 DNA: TGTGCCAGCAGGTGGACAGCTGTGGACAATCAGCCCCAGCATTTT
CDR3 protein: CASRWTAVDNQPQHF

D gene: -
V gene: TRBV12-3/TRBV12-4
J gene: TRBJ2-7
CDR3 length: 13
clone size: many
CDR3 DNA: TGTGCCAGCAGCTTAAACCCCATCCACGAGCAGTACTTC
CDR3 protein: CASSLNPIHEQYF

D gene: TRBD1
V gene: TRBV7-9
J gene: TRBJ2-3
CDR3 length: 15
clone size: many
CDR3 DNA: TGTGCCAGCAGCACCGGACAGGGAAGCACAGATACGCAGTATTTT
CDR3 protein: CASSTGQGSTDTQYF

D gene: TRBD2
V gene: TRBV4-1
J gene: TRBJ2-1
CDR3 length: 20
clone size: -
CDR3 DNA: TGCGCCAGCAGCCACCCGGGACTAGCGGGATCCCGTTTTGCCTACAATGAGCAGTTCTTC
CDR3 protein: CASSHPGLAGSRFAYNEQFF

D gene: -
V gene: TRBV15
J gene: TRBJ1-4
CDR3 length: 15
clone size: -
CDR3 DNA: TGTGCCACCAGCGGAGATTCCGGACAAAATGAAAAACTGTTTTTT
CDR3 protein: CATSGDSGQNEKLFF

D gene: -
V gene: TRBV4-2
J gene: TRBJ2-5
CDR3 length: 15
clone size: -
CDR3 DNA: TGTGCCAGCAGCCCAGCAATTGGCGGGGGCGAGACCCAGTACTTC
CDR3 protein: CASSPAIGGGETQYF

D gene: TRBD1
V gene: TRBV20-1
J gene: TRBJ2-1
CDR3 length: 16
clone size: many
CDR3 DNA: TGCAGTGCTCAGATTGGGGGGACAGGGGCCTACAATGAGCAGTTCTTC
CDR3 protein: CSAQIGGTGAYNEQFF